These 21 T cell receptor beta chains were sequenced from one sample in a study of vaccination and CD4 T cells after COVID-19. The Oncomine TCR Beta short-read assay was applied to DNA of cultured CD4+ T cells. TCRdb reprocessed the PCR reads with MiXCR, giving one entry per CDR3 protein. The top ten hold approximately 19% of the sample, which has tens of thousands of distinct CDR3 sequences, around 42% seen once. As for treatment: approximately 10-day PBMC culture with coronavirus spike peptide pools or control peptides (ViraFEST assay). These TCRs' antigens remain unknown. Sequenced here: CD4+ T cells from blood, cultured in vitro, sampled before SARS-CoV-2 vaccination. All receptors come from a human donor who received a COVID-19 vaccine.

J is TRBJ1-5 and V is TRBV19, with D possibly being TRBD1 (5 bases). V lost 4 bases, J lost 6 bases, and 16 bases lay in between. Germline assignment: CDR1 LNHDA and CDR2 SQIVND (reference sequence). This CDR3 spans 15 amino acids. The CDR3 spells CASSTGTEWVQPQHF. The CDR3, as DNA: TGTGCCAGTAGTACTGGGACTGAGTGGGTTCAGCCCCAGCATTTT.

The chain couples TRBV7-2 to TRBJ2-3; 10 nucleotides line up with TRBD2. This CDR3 has 17 residues. The V gene's germline CDR1 is SGHTA and CDR2 FQGNSA. Trimming cost V 3 bases and J 0 bases; bases outside gene matches: 6. The DNA for the CDR3 is TGTGCCAGCAGCTTGTTTTCTAGCGGGGGAAGCACAGATACGCAGTATTTT. Amino acid sequence: CASSLFSSGGSTDTQYF.

Remarks on this clonotype: The germline gene is not matched at one end of the junction; a read error may be the cause. This chain links TRBV7-2 with TRBJ2-7; unclear D gene. The CDR3 is 15 residues long. Per the germline V gene, CDR1 is SGHTA and CDR2 is FQGNSA. The CDR3 DNA reads as TGTGCCAGCAGCTTACGGAGCCGTGTTGGGAACGAGCAGAACTTC. As protein: CASSLRSRVGNEQNF.

CDR3 nucleotide sequence: TGTGCCAGCAAAGAGCGGGGAATGAACACTGAAGCTTTCTTT. Its protein product is CASKERGMNTEAFF. The chain combines TRBV6-1 with TRBJ1-1; D ambiguous. Germline-derived CDR1 and CDR2 are MNHNS and SASEGT. V was cut by 7 bases and J by 0 bases, with 12 bases left in between. This CDR3 region has 14 residues.

The CDR3 bases are TGTGCCAGCAGTTATGCAGGCTATGGCTACACCTTC. Its translation is CASSYAGYGYTF. This chain links TRBV6-5 with TRBJ1-2; D call uncertain. From germline, CDR1 is MNHEY and CDR2 SVGAGI. This CDR3 region has 12 residues. V was pared by 3 bases and J by 4 bases, with 6 bases between.

The chain recombines TRBV2 with TRBJ2-5, with 8 bases identical to TRBD1. V trimming: 4 bases; J trimming: 5 bases; junction bases outside the gene matches: 6. CDR1 and CDR2 (germline): SNHLY, FYNNEI. This CDR3 spans 14 amino acids. CDR3 nucleotide sequence: TGTGCCAGCAGTGCAGACAGGGGATGGGAGACCCAGTACTTC. Encoded protein: CASSADRGWETQYF.

The chain links TRBV6-7 to TRBJ2-6, with 11 bases matching TRBD1. TRBV6-7 has ORF status, its function being uncertain. This CDR3 has 19 residues. After removal of 8 bases from V and 0 bases from J, the junction contained 12 bases not matched to a gene. DNA of the CDR3: TGTGCCAGCTGGGATACTTACGGACAGGGGGCCTCTGGGGCCAACGTCCTGACTTTC. It translates to CASWDTYGQGASGANVLTF.

This clonotype was counted between two and nine times. The chain uses TRBV2 and TRBJ2-7; TRBD2 matches 11 bases. The CDR3 contains 14 residues. Germline values: CDR1 SNHLY, CDR2 FYNNEI. The junction had 5 bases not matched to a gene; V was cut back by 4 bases and J by 6 bases. CDR3 in DNA: TGTGCCAGCAGTGGGCTAGCGGGGGGAAGCGAGCAGTACTTC. Residues: CASSGLAGGSEQYF.

This clonotype was counted a few times. V is TRBV24-1 and J is TRBJ1-2; 10 positions match TRBD1. This CDR3 region has 15 residues. Unmatched junction bases numbered 9, after V lost 4 bases and J lost 8 bases. Germline V CDR1 and CDR2: KGHDR, SFDVKD. For the CDR3, the DNA is TGTGCCACCAGTGACTGGACAGGGGGGTATGAGGGCTACACCTTC. It translates to CATSDWTGGYEGYTF.

The rearrangement joins TRBV7-3 to TRBJ2-5; 12 positions match TRBD2. Trimming at V came to 0 bases and at J to 5 bases, leaving 7 bases not matched to a gene. Per the germline V gene, CDR1 is SGHTA and CDR2 is FQGTGA. The CDR3 runs to 17 residues. The CDR3 spells CASSLTGLAGGVETQYF. The CDR3, as DNA: TGTGCCAGCAGCTTAACCGGGCTAGCGGGGGGGGTGGAGACCCAGTACTTC.

The V gene is TRBV5-4, the J gene TRBJ2-7; 12 nucleotides line up with TRBD1. CDR3 length: 16 amino acids. Trimming removed 5 bases from V and 5 bases from J; junction bases left unmatched: 11. From germline, CDR1 is SGHNT and CDR2 YYREEE (reference sequence). The CDR3 DNA is TGTGCCAGCAGATCCGGGACAGGGGGCGGCTTTAACGAGCAGTACTTC. This codes for CASRSGTGGGFNEQYF.

V is TRBV5-1 and J is TRBJ2-7, with 11 bases lining up with TRBD2. The CDR3 totals 15 residues. V lost 4 bases to trimming and J lost 2 bases; unmatched junction nucleotides: 5. Germline CDR1 SGHRS, CDR2 YFSETQ. CDR3 residues: CASSPSGGYPYEQYF. CDR3 bases: TGCGCCAGCAGCCCTAGCGGGGGGTATCCCTACGAGCAGTACTTC.

This rearrangement joins TRBV12-3 or TRBV12-4 to TRBJ2-3, with D maybe TRBD2 (5 bases). The CDR3 loop spans 16 amino acids. Trimming shortened V by 1 base and J by 1 base, and 12 bases separated the two germline ends. The CDR3 sequence is CASSLEFSVGTDTQYF. CDR3 in DNA: TGTGCCAGCAGTTTAGAATTTAGCGTAGGCACAGATACGCAGTATTTT.

The chain's CDR3 is CASSELRWDRVDNSPLHF. CDR3 bases: TGTGCCAGCAGTGAATTGAGGTGGGACAGGGTCGATAATTCACCCCTCCACTTT. V usage is TRBV25-1 and J usage is TRBJ1-6; 9 positions agree with TRBD1. The junction had 9 bases not matched to a gene; V was cut back by 1 base and J by 5 bases. The CDR3 totals 18 residues. Germline V gene lookup returns CDR1 MGHDK and CDR2 SYGVNS.

This clonotype was detected a few times. The chain uses TRBV27 and TRBJ2-1; 10 bases match TRBD1. In germline, CDR1 is MNHEY, CDR2 SMNVEV (reference sequence). The CDR3 is made up of 15 amino acids. The J segment lost 9 bases and the V segment lost 7 bases, leaving 12 bases of the junction unmatched. CDR3 region: CASKPTRQGAGEQFF. The CDR3 DNA sequence: TGTGCCAGCAAGCCCACACGACAGGGGGCCGGTGAGCAGTTCTTC.

The genes are TRBV21-1 and TRBJ2-1; the table gives TRBD1 as D, unverified against the DNA. TRBV21-1 is annotated as a pseudogene. This CDR3 spans 18 amino acids. This CDR3 is CASSKGGQGLAFYNEQFF. CDR3 DNA: TGTGCCAGCAGCAAAGGAGGGCAGGGGCTAGCCTTCTACAATGAGCAGTTCTTC.

This clonotype has more than one count but fewer than ten. The genes are TRBV15 and TRBJ2-7, with 8 bases matching TRBD1. Germline V lookup: CDR1 LNHNV, CDR2 YYDKDF (reference sequence). Trimming removed 3 bases from V and 3 bases from J; junction bases left unmatched: 4. This CDR3 is 14 amino acids long. CDR3 region: CATSRDRVNYEQYF. The CDR3 DNA sequence: TGTGCCACCAGCAGGGACAGGGTAAACTACGAGCAGTACTTC.

V is TRBV5-1 and J is TRBJ1-2; D not certain. Trimming removed 5 bases from V and 3 bases from J, with 11 bases in between. The CDR3 runs 13 residues. Germline V CDR1 and CDR2: SGHRS, YFSETQ. CDR3 sequence (DNA): TGCGCCAGCAGGGAAGGGTCTTACTATGGCTACACCTTC. It codes for CASREGSYYGYTF.

This clonotype was observed a handful of times. The chain uses TRBV19 and TRBJ2-7; tentatively, D is TRBD1 or TRBD2 (5 bases each). Germline V gene data show CDR1 as LNHDA and CDR2 as SQIVND (reference sequence). V lost 6 bases and J lost 1, with 13 bases in between. The CDR3 consists of 14 residues. The CDR3 DNA is TGTGCCAGTAGGGGGACGGGCCCATCCTACGAGCAGTACTTC. This sequence encodes CASRGTGPSYEQYF.

This sequence joins TRBV20-1 and TRBJ2-7; 7 nucleotides match TRBD1. The CDR3 loop spans 15 amino acids. V dropped 4 bases and J dropped 0; count of bases not matched to a gene: 9. CDR1 is DFQATT and CDR2 is SNEGSKA in the germline V gene (reference sequence). In nucleotides, the CDR3 is TGCAGTGCTAAGACCCCAGGGGACAGCTCCTACGAGCAGTACTTC. Protein sequence: CSAKTPGDSSYEQYF.

The chain joins TRBV5-4 to TRBJ1-2, with D perhaps matching TRBD1 (6 bases). The germline V gene has CDR1 SGHNT and CDR2 YYREEE (reference sequence). The CDR3 is 13 amino acids. Trimming pared 4 bases from V and 4 bases from J, leaving 11 bases between. This CDR3 reads CASSRQGSYGYTF. As DNA, the CDR3 is TGTGCCAGCAGCCGTCAGGGGAGCTATGGCTACACCTTC.